A single sample is the source of the 20 T cell receptor beta chains below, sequenced in a study of cytomegalovirus exposure and HLA in healthy donors. PCR was performed using 60 Vbeta and 13 Jbeta primers. The assay was immunoSEQ multiplex PCR, and TCRdb's table has in-frame clones only and misses some. The profile shows under 150,000 clones, around 75% of them singletons. Sequenced: PBMCs. The source of these receptors is a woman under 30 in good health and CMV-seronegative.

The chain joins TRBV4-1 to TRBJ1-2; TRBD1 might be the D (5 bases). CDR1 MGHRA and CDR2 YSYEKL come from the germline V gene. Between the trimmed V and J ends, which lost 4 bases and 0 bases, there was a span of 18 bases. CDR3 length: 17 residues. CDR3 protein: CASSPFLDRGSNYGYTF. As DNA, the CDR3 is TGCGCCAGCAGCCCGTTCCTCGACCGGGGGTCTAACTATGGCTACACCTTC.

The chain employs TRBV7-6 and TRBJ2-6; 9 bases are a match to TRBD1. This CDR3 is built from 15 residues. CDR1 SGHVS and CDR2 FNYEAQ come from the germline V gene. V gave up 5 bases and J gave up 9 bases; unmatched junction bases: 8. In nucleotides, the CDR3 is TGTGCCAGCAGCACGCCGGGACAGGGCGGCAACGTCCTGACTTTC. Protein sequence: CASSTPGQGGNVLTF.

The chain is built from TRBV2 and TRBJ1-1; TRBD1 agrees at 8 bases. The V segment lost 6 bases and the J segment 4 bases; nucleotides outside the gene matches: 10. CDR3 length: 15 amino acids. CDR1 SNHLY and CDR2 FYNNEI come from the germline V gene. The CDR3 bases are TGTGCCAGCAGCCCATCGACAGGGGCAGTCACTGAAGCTTTCTTT. This gives the protein CASSPSTGAVTEAFF.

The chain has TRBV5-6 and TRBJ1-1; 8 bases map to TRBD1. CDR3 length equals 16 residues. Trimming at V came to 0 bases and at J to 1 base, leaving 5 bases not matched to a gene. From germline, CDR1 is SGHDT and CDR2 YYEEEE. The DNA for the CDR3 is TGTGCCAGCAGCTTGGCCAAGGGGACAGGGAACACTGAAGCTTTCTTT. Protein: CASSLAKGTGNTEAFF.

The CDR3 DNA reads as TGTGCCAGCAGCTTAGAGGCCGGGTTTAATCAGCCCCAGCATTTT. It translates to CASSLEAGFNQPQHF. The rearrangement joins TRBV7-2 to TRBJ1-5; D is uncertain. Germline V CDR1 and CDR2: SGHTA, FQGNSA. The V end lost 1 base, the J end lost 4 bases, and 11 bases lay between the germline ends. This CDR3 has 15 amino acids. The variable domain in full, with the rest retrieved from reference TRBV7-2 and TRBJ1-5, is GAGVSQSPSNKVTEKGKDVELRCDPISGHTALYWYRQSLGQGLEFLIYFQGNSAPDKSGLPSDRFSAERTGGSVSTLTIQRTQQEDSAVYLCASSLEAGFNQPQHFGDGTRLSIL.

A single count supports this clone. The chain links TRBV7-8 to TRBJ2-7; 7 positions agree with TRBD2. CDR3 length: 14 residues. CDR1 and CDR2 from the germline V gene are SGHVS and FQNEAQ. Trimming took 7 bases from V and 4 from J; bases not matched to a gene: 10. CDR3 nucleotides: TGTGCCAGCACCCCCCGGCGGGGGAGTTACGAGCAGTACTTC. Its translation is CASTPRRGSYEQYF.

The chain combines TRBV4-1 with TRBJ2-5; 8 nucleotides align to TRBD2. CDR1 is MGHRA, CDR2 YSYEKL, per germline. Trimming cost V 3 bases and J 1 base; bases outside gene matches: 13. This CDR3 is 18 amino acids long. Here the CDR3 DNA reads TGCGCCAGCAGCCAGGGCCTGACTAGCGTGAGAAGCCAAGAGACCCAGTACTTC. Protein: CASSQGLTSVRSQETQYF.

This clone was observed a few times. The V and J genes are TRBV30 and TRBJ1-1; D might be TRBD1 (5 bases). The CDR3 contains 12 residues. V lost 1 base and J lost 5, with 8 bases in between. Per the germline V gene, CDR1 is GTSNPN and CDR2 is SVGIG (reference sequence). CDR3 amino acids: CAWSGQRTEAFF. Here the CDR3 DNA reads TGTGCCTGGAGTGGACAGAGAACTGAAGCTTTCTTT.

In this sample, this clone turned up a few times. This chain connects TRBV4-2 to TRBJ1-1; no reliable D call. Germline loops: CDR1 LGHNA, CDR2 YNFKEQ. V lost 1 base to trimming and J lost 5 bases, with 8 bases between them. The CDR3 extends over 13 amino acids. CDR3 protein: CASSQVPGTEAFF. The CDR3, as DNA: TGTGCCAGCAGCCAAGTCCCCGGTACTGAAGCTTTCTTT.

The V gene is TRBV6-5, the J gene TRBJ1-6, with TRBD1 matching over 8 bases. Germline V gives CDR1 MNHEY, CDR2 SVGAGI. CDR3 length equals 13 residues. Trimming at V came to 9 bases and at J to 11 bases, leaving 9 bases not matched to a gene. This chain's CDR3 is CASKQGVFTPLHF. Here the CDR3 DNA reads TGTGCCAGTAAACAGGGGGTCTTTACACCCCTCCACTTT.

The gene calls are TRBV9 and TRBJ2-1, with 8 nucleotides matching TRBD2. The V gene's germline CDR1 is SGDLS and CDR2 YYNGEE. The CDR3 length is 16 residues. After removal of 0 bases from V and 9 bases from J, the junction contained 11 bases not matched to a gene. The CDR3 is CASSVVSSGGPFEQFF. The CDR3 DNA reads TGTGCCAGCAGCGTAGTGTCGAGCGGGGGCCCCTTTGAGCAGTTCTTC.

This clone was observed once. The V and J genes are TRBV6-5 and TRBJ1-5; D remains unclear. The CDR3 is made up of 13 amino acids. Trimming removed 2 bases from V and 9 bases from J, with 11 bases in between. CDR1 is MNHEY, CDR2 SVGAGI, per germline. The CDR3 DNA is TGTGCCAGCAGTTACGCTATAGCTGGGCCCCAGCATTTT. Amino acid sequence: CASSYAIAGPQHF.

The sample holds one count of this clone. The chain couples TRBV28 to TRBJ1-5, with D unclear. Germline CDR1 MDHEN, CDR2 SYDVKM. This CDR3 comprises 16 residues. The V and J ends lost 2 bases and 4 bases respectively, with 15 bases between them. This CDR3 reads CASSLATRPSNQPQHF. The CDR3 region has the DNA TGTGCCAGCAGTTTAGCGACAAGGCCGTCTAATCAGCCCCAGCATTTT.

The genes are TRBV19 and TRBJ2-7; perhaps TRBD2 as D (5 bases). V shed 9 bases and J shed 7 bases, with 10 bases lying between them. CDR1 and CDR2 from the germline V gene are LNHDA and SQIVND (reference sequence). The CDR3 runs to 10 residues. CDR3: CASPRGEQYF. CDR3 sequence (DNA): TGTGCCAGCCCCCGGGGTGAGCAGTACTTC.

The chain links TRBV5-5 to TRBJ2-2; tentative D call: TRBD1 (6 bases). The CDR3 is 16 residues long. CDR1 and CDR2 from the germline V gene are SGHKS and YYEKEE (reference sequence). With 4 bases removed from V and 0 bases from J, the gap between germline ends came to 13 bases. This CDR3 reads CASSPVGTSNTGELFF. For the CDR3, the DNA is TGTGCCAGCAGCCCAGTAGGGACATCGAACACCGGGGAGCTGTTTTTT.

This clone was picked up a small number of times. The chain carries TRBV5-6 and TRBJ1-5; tentatively, D is TRBD1 (5 bases). This CDR3 spans 12 amino acids. The V gene's germline CDR1 is SGHDT and CDR2 YYEEEE. The V end was cut by 2 bases, the J end by 7 bases, with 7 bases between. This CDR3 is CASSLQAQPQHF. In DNA form, the CDR3 reads TGTGCCAGCAGCTTACAGGCACAGCCCCAGCATTTT.

In this sample, this clone turned up a few times. The chain links TRBV19 to TRBJ1-1, with D perhaps TRBD1 (5 bases). The CDR3 sequence is 13 residues long. Between the trimmed V and J ends, which lost 6 bases and 3 bases, there was a span of 11 bases. The V gene's germline CDR1 is LNHDA and CDR2 SQIVND (reference sequence). The chain's CDR3 is CASSETGDTEAFF. CDR3 in DNA: TGTGCCAGTAGCGAAACAGGTGACACTGAAGCTTTCTTT.

This rearrangement joins TRBV28 to TRBJ1-4; TRBD1 is a possible D gene (6 bases). CDR3 length: 14 residues. Germline V CDR1 and CDR2: MDHEN, SYDVKM. Trimming removed 2 bases at V and 3 bases at J, with 7 bases between. This chain's CDR3 is CASSLGQSNEKLFF. For the CDR3, the DNA is TGTGCCAGCAGTTTAGGACAGTCTAATGAAAAACTGTTTTTT.

CDR3 in amino acids: CASATGKGNQPQHF. The CDR3, as DNA: TGTGCCAGCGCGACAGGGAAGGGAAATCAGCCCCAGCATTTT. The chain joins TRBV25-1 to TRBJ1-5; TRBD1 agrees at 7 bases. With V trimmed by 8 bases and J by 4 bases, 8 bases remained unmatched. This CDR3 contains 14 residues. CDR1 is MGHDK and CDR2 is SYGVNS in the germline V gene.

The V call is TRBV29-1, the J call TRBJ1-2; 10 nucleotides align to TRBD1. J lost 5 bases, V lost 6 bases, and 6 bases had no gene match. This CDR3 region has 13 residues. Germline V CDR1 and CDR2: SQVTM, ANQGSEA. This CDR3 is CSVAGTGEYGYTF. DNA for the CDR3: TGCAGCGTAGCCGGGACAGGGGAATATGGCTACACCTTC. Combining the CDR3 with reference TRBV29-1 and TRBJ1-2 gives the whole variable domain SAVISQKPSRDICQRGTSLTIQCQVDSQVTMMFWYRQQPGQSLTLIATANQGSEATYESGFVIDKFPISRPNLTFSTLTVSNMSPEDSSIYLCSVAGTGEYGYTFGSGTRLTVV.